The 6 T cell receptor beta chains below all came from one sample that was sequenced in a study of cytomegalovirus exposure and HLA in healthy donors. The PCR made use of 60 Vbeta and 13 Jbeta primers. Assay: immunoSEQ multiplex PCR; the TCRdb copy retains only in-frame clones and omits some. The sample carries 250,000 to 350,000 clones, around 86% recorded once. The sequencing sample was made of PBMCs. Receptors were obtained from a man in his forties in good health and CMV-seropositive.

The gene calls are TRBV7-2 and TRBJ1-5; maybe TRBD1 (5 bases). This CDR3 comprises 14 residues. CDR1 is SGHTA and CDR2 is FQGNSA in the germline V gene. V shed 1 base and J shed 5 bases, with 9 bases lying between them. This chain's CDR3 is CASSLGGGYQPQHF. CDR3 sequence (DNA): TGTGCCAGCAGCTTAGGGGGGGGTTATCAGCCCCAGCATTTT.

This sequence joins TRBV27 and TRBJ2-7; possible D gene TRBD2, 6 bases. The CDR3 totals 17 residues. Germline CDR1 and CDR2: MNHEY and SMNVEV (reference sequence). V gave up 5 bases and J gave up 2 bases, with 22 bases separating them. The CDR3 loop reads CASSITPLRLGAYEQYF. The CDR3 DNA is TGTGCCAGCAGTATTACTCCCTTACGACTAGGGGCCTACGAGCAGTACTTC.

V gene TRBV7-3 combines with J gene TRBJ2-3; 9 positions agree with TRBD2. V lost 5 bases and J lost 4; bases outside the gene matches: 16. Germline assignment: CDR1 SGHTA and CDR2 FQGTGA. The CDR3 contains 18 residues. The CDR3 nucleotides read TGTGCCAGCAGCCCGGGGTATGGTAGCGGGAGATTATCAGATACGCAGTATTTT. It encodes CASSPGYGSGRLSDTQYF.

V is TRBV5-5 and J is TRBJ1-1; D is unresolved. The germline gives CDR1 SGHKS, CDR2 YYEKEE (reference sequence). V lost 4 bases and J lost 1, with 11 bases in between. The CDR3 runs 14 residues. In DNA, the CDR3 is TGTGCCAGCAGCACCAAACAGAGGAACACTGAAGCTTTCTTT. Translated, it gives CASSTKQRNTEAFF.

The rearrangement links TRBV4-2 to TRBJ2-7; 9 bases are a match to TRBD1. The CDR3 runs 14 residues. Germline-derived CDR1 and CDR2 are LGHNA and YNFKEQ. The junction had 8 bases not matched to a gene; V was cut back by 5 bases and J by 6 bases. CDR3 loop: CASSARTGVVEQYF. The CDR3 DNA reads TGTGCCAGCAGCGCTCGGACAGGGGTCGTCGAGCAGTACTTC.

V and J are TRBV29-1 and TRBJ1-3; 7 bases match TRBD1. CDR1 and CDR2 from the germline V gene are SQVTM and ANQGSEA. The CDR3 spans 15 residues. The V segment lost 4 bases and the J segment 2 bases; nucleotides outside the gene matches: 8. The chain's CDR3 is CSVVGGDLAGNTIYF. The CDR3 nucleotides are TGCAGCGTTGTAGGGGGCGATCTCGCTGGAAACACCATATATTTT.